This T cell receptor beta chain was sequenced during a study of response to subunit inactivated influenza vaccine. In TCRdb, the RT-PCR reads were re-called with MiXCR into one record per CDR3 protein. The repertoire consists of about 540,000 distinct CDR3 sequences, with less than 25% occurring once and the leading ten covering approximately 2.9%. The sample was also linked to a second study, of T cells expressing NK-cell markers. This second report adds: Synthesis of TCR beta cDNA relied on 5'RACE template switching carrying UMIs. An anti-gamma-delta TCR antibody confined sorting to alpha-beta TCR T cells across several of the experiments. Uncertainty persisted over the HCMV specificity of expanded NKG2C+ T cell clones.

This sequence originates from a man aged 50-60 years who received an inactivated influenza vaccine. Source: CD4+ T cells sorted from PBMCs, taken 12 days after vaccination.

CDR3 DNA sequence: TGTGCCAGCAGTTTAAAGGCGGGAGGAACCGGGGAGCTGTTTTTT. Its translation is CASSLKAGGTGELFF. This chain uses TRBV12-3 or TRBV12-4 with TRBJ2-2; 8 bases map to TRBD2. The V segment lost 2 bases and the J segment 5 bases; nucleotides outside the gene matches: 4. The CDR3 totals 15 residues.